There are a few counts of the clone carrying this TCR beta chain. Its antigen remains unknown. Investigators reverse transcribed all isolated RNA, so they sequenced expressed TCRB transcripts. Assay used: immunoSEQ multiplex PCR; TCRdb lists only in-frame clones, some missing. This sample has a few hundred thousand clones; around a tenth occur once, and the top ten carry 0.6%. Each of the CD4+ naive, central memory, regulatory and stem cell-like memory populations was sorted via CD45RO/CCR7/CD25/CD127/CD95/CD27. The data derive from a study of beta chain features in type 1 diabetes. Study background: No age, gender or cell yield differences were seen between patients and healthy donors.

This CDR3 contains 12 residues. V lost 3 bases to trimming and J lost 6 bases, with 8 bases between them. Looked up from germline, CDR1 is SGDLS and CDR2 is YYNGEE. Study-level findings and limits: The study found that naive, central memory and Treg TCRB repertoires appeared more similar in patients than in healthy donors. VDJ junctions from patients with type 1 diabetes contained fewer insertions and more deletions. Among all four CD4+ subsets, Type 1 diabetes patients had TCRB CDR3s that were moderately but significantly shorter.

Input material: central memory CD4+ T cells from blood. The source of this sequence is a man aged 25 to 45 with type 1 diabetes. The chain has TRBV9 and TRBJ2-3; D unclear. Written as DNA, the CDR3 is TGTGCCAGCAGCGCGATTGCGGATACGCAGTATTTT. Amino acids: CASSAIADTQYF.